Following are 27 T cell receptor beta chains from one sample sequenced in a study of OX40 agonist ivuxolimab in advanced cancers. Produced via immunoSEQ multiplex PCR; TCRdb's table is partial and in-frame only. The data show some 96,000 clones, with roughly 80% seen just once and roughly 1.6% held by the top ten. The source material was CD4+ or CD8+ T cells sorted from blood, sampled in a trial of the OX40 agonist ivuxolimab. The receptors shown here come from an adult with an advanced solid tumor such as melanoma, head and neck, liver or kidney cancer.

This clone was seen just once. This chain connects TRBV28 to TRBJ2-1; weak D call: TRBD2 (5 bases). CDR1 is MDHEN, CDR2 SYDVKM, per germline. The CDR3 is 14 amino acids. The V gene lost 6 bases and the J gene lost 7 bases, with 16 bases spanning the gap. CDR3 sequence (DNA): TGTGCCAGCAGGACTATTTTGCTGGGGAATGAGCAGTTCTTC. Translating it yields CASRTILLGNEQFF. Complete variable domain (other parts from reference TRBV28 and TRBJ2-1): DVKVTQSSRYLVKRTGEKVFLECVQDMDHENMFWYRQDPGLGLRLIYFSYDVKMKEKGDIPEGYSVSREKKERFSLILESASTNQTSMYLCASRTILLGNEQFFGPGTRLTVL.

This chain joins TRBV27 and TRBJ1-5; D might be TRBD1 (6 bases). Germline CDR1 MNHEY, CDR2 SMNVEV (reference sequence). Trimming took 6 bases from V and 2 from J, leaving 11 bases between them. CDR3 size: 14 residues. The chain's CDR3 is CASSLDSGNQPQHF. Written as DNA, the CDR3 is TGTGCCAGCAGCTTGGACAGTGGCAATCAGCCCCAGCATTTT.

This chain joins TRBV7-2 and TRBJ2-5; 14 nucleotides agree with TRBD2. The CDR3 has 17 amino acids. With 1 base clipped from V and 4 bases from J, the junction kept 5 bases outside the gene matches. Germline CDR1 is SGHTA and CDR2 is FQGNSA. The CDR3 DNA is TGTGCCAGCAGCTTAGGGGGACTAGCGGGAGTGGTAGAGACCCAGTACTTC. It is translated as CASSLGGLAGVVETQYF.

This sequence joins TRBV11-2 and TRBJ2-7; D is uncertain. Germline values: CDR1 SGHAT, CDR2 FQNNGV. CDR3 length: 12 residues. Trimming took 1 base from V and 7 from J, leaving 8 bases between them. CDR3 in amino acids: CASSLGKGEQYF. The CDR3 DNA follows: TGTGCCAGCAGCTTAGGAAAAGGAGAGCAGTACTTC.

The V and J genes are TRBV27 and TRBJ1-5; D is unclear. V was cut by 3 bases and J by 6 bases, with 12 bases left in between. The CDR3 is 14 residues long. Germline CDR1 MNHEY, CDR2 SMNVEV (reference sequence). CDR3 region: CASSFSGFTQPQHF. The CDR3 DNA reads as TGTGCCAGCAGTTTTTCGGGGTTTACTCAGCCCCAGCATTTT.

The V call is TRBV5-1, the J call TRBJ2-3; 7 bases map to TRBD2. The CDR3 loop spans 14 amino acids. Trimming at V came to 7 bases and at J to 2 bases, leaving 7 bases not matched to a gene. Germline V gives CDR1 SGHRS, CDR2 YFSETQ. CDR3: CASGKGGHTDTQYF. Here the CDR3 DNA reads TGCGCCAGCGGAAAGGGAGGGCACACAGATACGCAGTATTTT.

The chain has TRBV6-5 and TRBJ1-3; D ambiguous. Germline CDR1 and CDR2: MNHEY and SVGAGI. Between the trimmed V and J ends, which lost 6 bases and 7 bases, there was a span of 7 bases. This CDR3 has 11 residues. CDR3 region: CASRLRNTIYF. The DNA for the CDR3 is TGTGCCAGCAGATTACGGAACACCATATATTTT.

A note on this clone: Relative to the germline gene, one junction end is altered; a read error may explain this. This chain joins TRBV27 and TRBJ2-7; 9 bases map to TRBD2. There are 15 residues in the CDR3. Germline CDR1 MNHEY, CDR2 SMNVEV (reference sequence). The CDR3 is CATSPKGLASYEQYF. The CDR3 bases are TGTGCCACCAGTCCCAAGGGACTAGCCTCCTACGAGCAGTACTTC.

The CDR3 reads CASSHQAGEWDTQYF. The CDR3 DNA follows: TGTGCCAGCAGCCATCAAGCGGGGGAGTGGGATACGCAGTATTTT. V is TRBV7-6 and J is TRBJ2-3, with 8 bases lining up with TRBD2. From germline, CDR1 is SGHVS and CDR2 FNYEAQ. With V trimmed by 5 bases and J by 6 bases, 10 bases remained unmatched. This CDR3 has 15 residues. Complete variable domain (other parts from reference TRBV7-6 and TRBJ2-3): GAGVSQSPRYKVTKRGQDVALRCDPISGHVSLYWYRQALGQGPEFLTYFNYEAQQDKSGLPNDRFSAERPEGSISTLTIQRTEQRDSAMYRCASSHQAGEWDTQYFGPGTRLTVL.

The chain couples TRBV7-2 to TRBJ2-3; TRBD2 is a possible D gene (6 bases). Germline V lookup: CDR1 SGHTA, CDR2 FQGNSA. Between the trimmed V and J ends, which lost 2 bases and 1 base, there was a span of 22 bases. There are 19 residues in the CDR3. The CDR3 sequence is CASSLRGTRASGGTDTQYF. DNA of the CDR3: TGTGCCAGCAGCTTAAGAGGTACCAGGGCCTCGGGGGGCACAGATACGCAGTATTTT.

This clone was seen once. The chain is built from TRBV29-1 and TRBJ2-1, with 7 nucleotides matching TRBD2. CDR1 is SQVTM, CDR2 ANQGSEA, per germline. The CDR3 is made up of 14 amino acids. With V trimmed by 6 bases and J by 3 bases, 8 bases remained unmatched. CDR3 sequence (DNA): TGCAGCGTGTCGGGGGGAGGGCTCTACAATGAGCAGTTCTTC. Encoded protein: CSVSGGGLYNEQFF.

This clone was observed a single time. The CDR3: CASSYSDTQYF. CDR3 nucleotide sequence: TGTGCCAGCAGTTACTCGGATACGCAGTATTTT. V gene TRBV6-5 combines with J gene TRBJ2-3; no clear D gene. The CDR3 has 11 amino acids. V shed 0 bases and J shed 6 bases, with 1 base lying between them. Germline-derived CDR1 and CDR2 are MNHEY and SVGAGI.

The V call is TRBV7-9, the J call TRBJ1-1; 11 bases map to TRBD1. CDR1 SEHNR and CDR2 FQNEAQ come from the germline V gene (reference sequence). The trim removed 2 bases at V and 6 bases at J, leaving 5 bases unmatched. This CDR3 is 15 amino acids long. The CDR3 sequence is CASSLKGQGVSEAFF. As DNA, the CDR3 is TGTGCCAGCAGCTTAAAGGGACAGGGGGTATCTGAAGCTTTCTTT.

The genes are TRBV4-1 and TRBJ2-2; D possibly corresponds to TRBD1 (5 bases). The CDR3 extends over 17 amino acids. Trimming shortened V by 1 base and J by 2 bases, and 14 bases separated the two germline ends. Germline assignment: CDR1 MGHRA and CDR2 YSYEKL. CDR3 sequence reads: CASSQAPGARNTGELFF. The CDR3 bases are TGCGCCAGCAGCCAAGCCCCTGGGGCTCGAAACACCGGGGAGCTGTTTTTT.

This clone has only one observation. J is TRBJ1-5 and V is TRBV18; no reliable D call. Germline V gene lookup returns CDR1 KGHSH and CDR2 LQKENI. Trimming removed 4 bases at V and 4 bases at J, with 11 bases between. The CDR3 is made up of 14 amino acids. CDR3 bases: TGTGCCAGCTCACAGTCAAGGGAAAATCAGCCCCAGCATTTT. Its protein product is CASSQSRENQPQHF.

The chain employs TRBV5-1 and TRBJ1-4; D uncertain. The V end was cut by 4 bases, the J end by 8 bases, with 18 bases between. The CDR3 consists of 15 residues. Germline CDR1 SGHRS, CDR2 YFSETQ. In DNA, the CDR3 is TGCGCCAGCAGCCGGGGAGCGGGTAGAGGGGAAAAACTGTTTTTT. Protein sequence: CASSRGAGRGEKLFF.

V is TRBV5-1 and J is TRBJ2-5; 15 nucleotides align to TRBD2. Germline assignment: CDR1 SGHRS and CDR2 YFSETQ. The V and J ends lost 3 bases and 3 bases, in that order; junction bases with no gene match: 3. The CDR3 contains 16 residues. CDR3 nucleotide sequence: TGCGCCAGCAGCTCCGGACTAGCGGGAGGGAAAGAGACCCAGTACTTC. This codes for CASSSGLAGGKETQYF.

The gene calls are TRBV28 and TRBJ1-4; 7 nucleotides align to TRBD1. CDR3 length: 16 residues. After removal of 5 bases from V and 3 bases from J, the junction contained 9 bases not matched to a gene. CDR1 is MDHEN and CDR2 is SYDVKM in the germline V gene. DNA for the CDR3: TGTGCCAGCAGTCGCAGGGGGTTAACGGCTAATGAAAAACTGTTTTTT. As protein: CASSRRGLTANEKLFF. Looking up the rest from reference TRBV28 and TRBJ1-4 gives the full variable domain: DVKVTQSSRYLVKRTGEKVFLECVQDMDHENMFWYRQDPGLGLRLIYFSYDVKMKEKGDIPEGYSVSREKKERFSLILESASTNQTSMYLCASSRRGLTANEKLFFGSGTQLSVL.

This rearrangement joins TRBV7-3 to TRBJ2-1; 7 positions match TRBD2. J gave up 10 bases and V 5 bases, and 14 bases lay outside the gene matches. The germline gives CDR1 SGHTA, CDR2 FQGTGA. The CDR3 is made up of 15 amino acids. In nucleotides, the CDR3 is TGTGCCAGCAGCCCCGGAGGAGTTGCCGGGAGGGAGCAGTTCTTC. The encoded protein is CASSPGGVAGREQFF. Full variable domain (remainder filled in from reference TRBV7-3 and TRBJ2-1): GAGVSQTPSNKVTEKGKYVELRCDPISGHTALYWYRQSLGQGPEFLIYFQGTGAADDSGLPNDRFFAVRPEGSVSTLKIQRTERGDSAVYLCASSPGGVAGREQFFGPGTRLTVL.

This clone was counted a single time. The V gene is TRBV7-2, the J gene TRBJ1-6, with TRBD1 matching over 10 bases. The CDR3 has 16 residues. CDR1 and CDR2 (germline): SGHTA, FQGNSA. The trim removed 4 bases at V and 8 bases at J, leaving 8 bases unmatched. The CDR3 DNA reads as TGTGCCAGCAGCTCCGACCGACAGGGGGCTTATTCACCCCTCCACTTT. Translating it yields CASSSDRQGAYSPLHF.

This clone came up a few times. The genes are TRBV7-9 and TRBJ2-1; 10 nucleotides line up with TRBD2. CDR3 length equals 12 residues. Germline V gene lookup returns CDR1 SEHNR and CDR2 FQNEAQ (reference sequence). J lost 10 bases, V lost 6 bases, and 3 bases had no gene match. This chain's CDR3 is CASRPTSGEQFF. CDR3 DNA sequence: TGTGCCAGCAGGCCGACTAGCGGGGAGCAGTTCTTC.

The rearrangement joins TRBV7-2 to TRBJ2-3; possible D gene TRBD1, 6 bases. Germline assignment: CDR1 SGHTA and CDR2 FQGNSA. The CDR3 contains 12 residues. The ends were cut back, 5 bases at V and 10 bases at J, with 13 bases in the middle. CDR3 nucleotide sequence: TGTGCCAGCAGCCCCCAGGGGATCGCGCAGTATTTT. It codes for CASSPQGIAQYF.

This sequence joins TRBV28 and TRBJ2-2, with 10 positions matching TRBD1. V lost 7 bases to trimming and J lost 4 bases; unmatched junction nucleotides: 3. CDR1 MDHEN and CDR2 SYDVKM come from the germline V gene. The CDR3 length is 14 residues. The DNA of the CDR3 is TGTGCCAGCACCGGGACAGGGGTCACCGGGGAGCTGTTTTTT. Protein: CASTGTGVTGELFF.

The chain has TRBV10-2 and TRBJ1-5; D perhaps matches TRBD1 (6 bases). V lost 6 bases and J lost 4, with 10 bases in between. CDR1 and CDR2 from the germline V gene are WSHSY and SAAADI. The CDR3 contains 13 residues. The DNA of the CDR3 is TGCGCCAGCAGCGAGGGGGGAAATCAGCCCCAGCATTTT. Translating gives CASSEGGNQPQHF.

V usage is TRBV7-9 and J usage is TRBJ2-7; either TRBD1 or TRBD2 may supply D (5 bases each). Trimming left V 5 bases short and J 0 bases short, with 8 bases between. The germline V gene has CDR1 SEHNR and CDR2 FQNEAQ (reference sequence). The CDR3 is made up of 13 amino acids. CDR3 sequence (DNA): TGTGCCAGCAGCCGGGACGTCTCCTACGAGCAGTACTTC. Translating gives CASSRDVSYEQYF.

The V gene is TRBV7-3, the J gene TRBJ2-5; 8 bases align to TRBD1. Near its end, the DNA agrees better with TRBJ2-7, so the J call may be wrong. Germline V gene sequence: CDR1 SGHTA, CDR2 FQGTGA. There are 14 residues in the CDR3. The CDR3 DNA reads TGTGCCAGCAGCATTGCAGGGGGCGGCTACGAGCAGTACTTC. Translation: CASSIAGGGYEQYF.

The chain's CDR3 is CASSVDGAGTGELFF. The CDR3 coding sequence is TGTGCCAGCAGCGTAGATGGGGCGGGCACCGGGGAGCTGTTTTTT. The rearrangement links TRBV9 to TRBJ2-2; the D gene could be TRBD1 or TRBD2 (5 bases each). The germline V gene has CDR1 SGDLS and CDR2 YYNGEE. This CDR3 has 15 amino acids. The V gene lost 0 bases and the J gene lost 4 bases, with 10 bases spanning the gap.